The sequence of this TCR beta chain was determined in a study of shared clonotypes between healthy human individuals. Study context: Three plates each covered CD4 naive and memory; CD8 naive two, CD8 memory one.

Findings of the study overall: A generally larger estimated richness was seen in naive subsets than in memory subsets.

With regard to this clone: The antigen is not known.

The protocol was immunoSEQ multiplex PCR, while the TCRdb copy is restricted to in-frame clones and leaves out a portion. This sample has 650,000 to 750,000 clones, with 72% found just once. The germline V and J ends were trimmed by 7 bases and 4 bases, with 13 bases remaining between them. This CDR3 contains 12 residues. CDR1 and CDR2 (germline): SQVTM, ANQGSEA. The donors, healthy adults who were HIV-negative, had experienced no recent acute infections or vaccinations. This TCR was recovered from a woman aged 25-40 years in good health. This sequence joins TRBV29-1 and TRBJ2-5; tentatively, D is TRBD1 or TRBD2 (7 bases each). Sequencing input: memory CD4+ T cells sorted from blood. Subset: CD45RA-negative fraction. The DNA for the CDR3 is TGCAGCGGAAGGGAGGGGGCAGAGACCCAGTACTTC. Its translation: CSGREGAETQYF.